This T cell receptor beta chain emerged from a study of blood T cell repertoires in COVID-19. Clones were read by immunoSEQ multiplex PCR, and TCRdb kept only the in-frame ones, dropping some. The data show 100,000 to 150,000 clones, 70% to 80% seen once. The sample comprised peripheral blood. The TCR was taken from a man aged 35 to 55 with active or convalescent COVID-19.

The CDR3 DNA follows: TGTGCCAGCAGTGAGGAGCGGGGGGGCGGGACCCAGTACTTC. Translated: CASSEERGGGTQYF. This sequence joins TRBV2 and TRBJ2-5; 10 bases are shared with TRBD2. The trim removed 3 bases at V and 7 bases at J, leaving 5 bases unmatched. Germline V gene data show CDR1 as SNHLY and CDR2 as FYNNEI. This CDR3 contains 14 residues.